A single sample is the source of the 4 T cell receptor beta chains below, sequenced in a study of T-cell memory formation after mild COVID-19. TCRdb re-analysed the 5' RACE reads in MiXCR, keeping a single row per CDR3 protein. In the table there are 470,000 or so distinct CDR3 sequences, approximately 23% of which are singletons. Sequenced: PBMCs or a T cell subset sorted from them (not recorded which). These receptors were obtained from an adult woman who had mild COVID-19 (a few samples of this study predate the infection). Cell type and time point are not known.

The chain has TRBV5-1 and TRBJ1-5; D is undetermined. The length of the CDR3 is 15 residues. CDR1 is SGHRS and CDR2 is YFSETQ in the germline V gene. V lost 4 bases and J 0 bases, leaving 11 bases between the germline ends. CDR3 in DNA: TGCGCCAGCAGCCCCGGAGACCTTAGCAATCAGCCCCAGCATTTT. Encoded protein: CASSPGDLSNQPQHF.

There are a few counts of this clonotype. This sequence joins TRBV7-2 and TRBJ2-2; a possible D gene is TRBD2 (6 bases). Trimming removed 5 bases from V and 5 bases from J, with 15 bases in between. Germline loops: CDR1 SGHTA, CDR2 FQGNSA. The CDR3 totals 15 residues. The chain's CDR3 is CASSRTNGMTGELFF. CDR3 nucleotides: TGTGCCAGCAGCCGGACTAATGGGATGACCGGGGAGCTGTTTTTT.

This clonotype was seen a handful of times. The chain links TRBV6-5 to TRBJ1-2; D not resolved. Trimming cost V 3 bases and J 6 bases, with 17 bases left between them. CDR1 and CDR2 from the germline V gene are MNHEY and SVGAGI. This CDR3 is 15 amino acids long. The CDR3, as DNA: TGTGCCAGCAGTTATATACGGGCGGGTGGACATGGCTACACCTTC. It is translated as CASSYIRAGGHGYTF.

This clonotype was seen a handful of times. CDR3 residues: CASSLTGGLPYNEQFF. The CDR3 DNA sequence: TGTGCCAGCAGTTTAACGGGAGGGCTCCCTTACAATGAGCAGTTCTTC. The V gene is TRBV12-3 or TRBV12-4, the J gene TRBJ2-1; 8 positions match TRBD2. J lost 4 bases, V lost 2 bases, and 7 bases had no gene match. The CDR3 loop spans 16 amino acids.